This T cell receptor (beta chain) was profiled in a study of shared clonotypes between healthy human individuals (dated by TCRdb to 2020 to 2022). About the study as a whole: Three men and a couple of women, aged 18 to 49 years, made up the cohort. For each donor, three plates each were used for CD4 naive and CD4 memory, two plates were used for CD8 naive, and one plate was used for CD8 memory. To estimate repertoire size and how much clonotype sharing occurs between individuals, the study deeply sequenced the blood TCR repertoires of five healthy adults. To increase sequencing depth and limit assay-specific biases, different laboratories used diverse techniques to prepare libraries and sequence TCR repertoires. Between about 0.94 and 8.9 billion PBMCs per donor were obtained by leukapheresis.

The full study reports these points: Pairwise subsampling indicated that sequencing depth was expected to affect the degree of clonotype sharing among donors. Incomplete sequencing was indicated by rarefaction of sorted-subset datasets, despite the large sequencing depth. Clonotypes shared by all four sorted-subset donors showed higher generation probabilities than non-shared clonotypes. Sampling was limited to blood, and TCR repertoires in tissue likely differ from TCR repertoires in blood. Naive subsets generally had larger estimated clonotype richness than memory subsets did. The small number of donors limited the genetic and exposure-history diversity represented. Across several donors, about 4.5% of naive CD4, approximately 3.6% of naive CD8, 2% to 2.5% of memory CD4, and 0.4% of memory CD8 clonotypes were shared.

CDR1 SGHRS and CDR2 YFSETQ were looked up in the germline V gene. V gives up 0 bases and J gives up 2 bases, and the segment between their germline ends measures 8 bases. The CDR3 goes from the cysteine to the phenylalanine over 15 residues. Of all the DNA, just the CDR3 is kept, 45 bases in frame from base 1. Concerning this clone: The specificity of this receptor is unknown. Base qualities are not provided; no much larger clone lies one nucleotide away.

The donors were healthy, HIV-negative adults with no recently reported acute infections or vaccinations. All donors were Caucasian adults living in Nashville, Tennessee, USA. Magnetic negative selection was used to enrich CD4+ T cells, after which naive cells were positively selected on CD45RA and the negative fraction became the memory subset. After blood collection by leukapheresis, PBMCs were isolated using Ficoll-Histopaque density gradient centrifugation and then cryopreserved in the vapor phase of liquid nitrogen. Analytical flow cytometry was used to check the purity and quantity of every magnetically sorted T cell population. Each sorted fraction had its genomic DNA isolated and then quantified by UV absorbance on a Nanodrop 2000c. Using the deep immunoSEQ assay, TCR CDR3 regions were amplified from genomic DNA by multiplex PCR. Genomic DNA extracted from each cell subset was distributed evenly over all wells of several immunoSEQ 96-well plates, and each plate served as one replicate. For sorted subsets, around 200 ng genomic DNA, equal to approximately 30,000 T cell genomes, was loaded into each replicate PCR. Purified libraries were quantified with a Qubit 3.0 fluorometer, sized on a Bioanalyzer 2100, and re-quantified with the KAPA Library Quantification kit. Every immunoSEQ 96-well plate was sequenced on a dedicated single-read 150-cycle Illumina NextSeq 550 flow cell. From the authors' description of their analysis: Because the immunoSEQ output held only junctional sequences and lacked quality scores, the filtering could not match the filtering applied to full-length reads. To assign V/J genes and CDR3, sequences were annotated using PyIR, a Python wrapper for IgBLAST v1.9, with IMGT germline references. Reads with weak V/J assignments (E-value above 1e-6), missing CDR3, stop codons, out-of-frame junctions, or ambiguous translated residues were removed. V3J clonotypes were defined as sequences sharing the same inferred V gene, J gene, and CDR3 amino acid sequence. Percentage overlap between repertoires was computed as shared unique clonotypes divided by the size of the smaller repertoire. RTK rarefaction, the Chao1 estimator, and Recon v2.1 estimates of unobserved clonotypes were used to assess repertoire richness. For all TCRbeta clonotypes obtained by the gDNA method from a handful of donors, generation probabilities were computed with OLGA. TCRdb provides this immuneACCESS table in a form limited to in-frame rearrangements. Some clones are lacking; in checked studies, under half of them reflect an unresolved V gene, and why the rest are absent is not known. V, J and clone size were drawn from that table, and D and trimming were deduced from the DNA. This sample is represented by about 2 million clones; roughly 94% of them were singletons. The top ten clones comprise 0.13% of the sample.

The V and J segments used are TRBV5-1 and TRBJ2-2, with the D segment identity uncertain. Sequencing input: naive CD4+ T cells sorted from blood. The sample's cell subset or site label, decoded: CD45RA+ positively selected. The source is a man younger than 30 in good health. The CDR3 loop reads CASSLASLNTGELFF. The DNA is TGCGCCAGCAGCTTGGCGTCTCTTAACACCGGGGAGCTGTTTTTT.